Sequencing of this TCR beta chain was carried out in a study of monozygotic twins with inflammatory bowel disease. Study outcomes and limitations: The analysis failed to separate different T cell subtypes. Evidence did not back any single strong signal or clonotype linked to IBD. IBD-affected twins scored below their healthy co-twins in TCRbeta diversity (inverse Simpson).

Of note for this clonotype: Its antigen is not known.

Germline loops: CDR1 LNHDA, CDR2 SQIVND (reference sequence). This CDR3 spans 13 amino acids. Through template switching, UMIs that included a 6-nucleotide sample barcode were added. TCRdb reprocessed the 5' RACE reads, with one entry per CDR3 protein and no DNA. Its table lists over 110,000 distinct CDR3 sequences. This receptor was obtained from a human donor with ulcerative colitis or Crohn's disease, or a healthy co-twin of an affected twin (not recorded which). The chain carries TRBV19 and TRBJ2-7; TCRdb outputs TRBD2, but without DNA this stays unchecked. The sample taken for sequencing was blood. CDR3 sequence reads: CASSIGETYEQYF.